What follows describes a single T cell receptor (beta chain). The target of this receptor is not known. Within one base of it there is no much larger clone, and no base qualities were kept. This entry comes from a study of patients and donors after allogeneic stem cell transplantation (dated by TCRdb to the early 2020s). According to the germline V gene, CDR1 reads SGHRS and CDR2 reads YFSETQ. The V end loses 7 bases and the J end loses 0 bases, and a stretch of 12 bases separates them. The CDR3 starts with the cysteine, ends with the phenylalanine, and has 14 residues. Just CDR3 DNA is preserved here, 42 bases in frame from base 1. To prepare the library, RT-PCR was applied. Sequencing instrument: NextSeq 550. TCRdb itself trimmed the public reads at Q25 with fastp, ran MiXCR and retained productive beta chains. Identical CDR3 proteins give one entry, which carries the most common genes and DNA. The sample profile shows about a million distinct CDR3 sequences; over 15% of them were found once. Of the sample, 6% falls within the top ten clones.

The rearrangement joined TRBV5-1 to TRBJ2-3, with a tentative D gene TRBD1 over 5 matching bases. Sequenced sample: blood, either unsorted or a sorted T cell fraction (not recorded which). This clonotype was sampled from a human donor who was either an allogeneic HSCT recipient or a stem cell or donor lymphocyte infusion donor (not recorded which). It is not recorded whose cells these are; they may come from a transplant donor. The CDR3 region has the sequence CASLGRRSTDTQYF. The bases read TGCGCCAGCCTGGGGCGTCGGAGCACAGATACGCAGTATTTT.